The rows below give T cell receptor beta chains drawn from one sample of a study of tumor-infiltrating lymphocytes in primary liver carcinoma. TCRdb used MiXCR to reprocess the multiplex PCR reads, holding one entry per CDR3 protein. The sample records over 250,000 distinct CDR3 sequences, approximately 54% being singletons. The material sequenced was peripheral blood. Every receptor here comes from a woman in her 30s with primary liver carcinoma and hepatitis B virus infection. Each CDR3 is given without its conserved first and last residue.

J gene: TRBJ2-1
V gene: TRBV29-1
CDR3 protein: SGIGGNSEF

J gene: TRBJ2-2
V gene: TRBV13
CDR3 protein: ASSLDGRADGELF

J gene: TRBJ2-5
V gene: TRBV6-5
CDR3 protein: ASSDRGVETQY

J gene: TRBJ1-1
V gene: TRBV4-3
CDR3 protein: ASSQAQGMNTEAF

J gene: TRBJ2-7
V gene: TRBV6-5
CDR3 protein: ASSSHPSRSSYEQY

J gene: TRBJ2-2
V gene: TRBV12-3/TRBV12-4
CDR3 protein: ASSLSSGSRTRELF

J gene: TRBJ1-2
V gene: TRBV6-5
CDR3 protein: ANSNDRTHGYT

J gene: TRBJ2-6
V gene: TRBV4-1
CDR3 protein: ASSQLAQGQGFLGANVLT

J gene: TRBJ1-1
V gene: TRBV6-1
CDR3 protein: ASSGLGNTEAF

J gene: TRBJ2-1
V gene: TRBV12-3/TRBV12-4
CDR3 protein: ASSVRNYNEQF

J gene: TRBJ2-5
V gene: TRBV7-9
CDR3 protein: ASSTGELAQY

J gene: TRBJ2-5
V gene: TRBV5-1
CDR3 protein: ASSGTRGNGETQY

J gene: TRBJ1-1
V gene: TRBV11-2
CDR3 protein: ASNRGARLNTEAF

J gene: TRBJ2-1
V gene: TRBV29-1
CDR3 protein: SDARDFTREQF

J gene: TRBJ2-2
V gene: TRBV6-1
CDR3 protein: ASSKEPARTGELS

J gene: TRBJ2-1
V gene: TRBV12-3/TRBV12-4
CDR3 protein: ASSTSRSNNEQF

J gene: TRBJ2-5
V gene: TRBV14
CDR3 protein: ASSQVRAVTETQY

J gene: TRBJ2-1
V gene: TRBV11-2
CDR3 protein: AGSLLARNQF

J gene: TRBJ2-7
V gene: TRBV13
CDR3 protein: ASSSSGTGFYEQY

J gene: TRBJ2-5
V gene: TRBV5-4
CDR3 protein: ASSLGTSGQEIQY

J gene: TRBJ2-7
V gene: TRBV6-2/TRBV6-3
CDR3 protein: ASTDLGCPYEQY

J gene: TRBJ2-3
V gene: TRBV4-3
CDR3 protein: ASSRHPGGSGADTQY